This T cell receptor (beta chain) was found in a study of control samples from healthy donors and cancer patients. This CDR3 spans 13 amino acids. Per the germline V gene, CDR1 is MGHRA and CDR2 is YSYEKL. V shed 1 base and J shed 7 bases, with 8 bases lying between them. In this sample, this clone turned up once. Libraries were prepared by immunoSEQ multiplex PCR; TCRdb keeps only in-frame clonotypes and omits some of them. Among about 160,000 clones listed, about 94% were seen once. The chain employs TRBV4-1 and TRBJ2-1, with D unresolved. Material: PBMCs. The sequence was collected from a man aged 55-75 years with colorectal cancer. The CDR3 DNA sequence: TGCGCCAGCAGCCAAGGTATCCGAAATGAGCAGTTCTTC. It is translated as CASSQGIRNEQFF.